The rows below give T cell receptor beta chains drawn from one sample of a study of CD8+CD57+ T cells in acquired aplastic anemia. In TCRdb, the reads were re-called with MiXCR into one record per CDR3 protein. This table has about 58,000 distinct CDR3 sequences, roughly three fifths appearing once. The specimen sequenced was sorted CD4+, CD8+, or CD8+CD57+ T cells (not recorded which) from PBMCs. The receptor set was obtained from a human donor with aplastic anemia. Each CDR3 is given without its conserved first and last residue. Each record gives: D gene, clone size, J gene, V gene, CDR3 protein. A D gene is named only where the DNA matches it firmly. The size field is filled for only some rows; it gives once, few, many or a size class.

D: -; size: many; J: TRBJ2-1; V: TRBV27; CDR3: ASSRTTDNEQF
D: -; size: -; J: TRBJ1-1; V: TRBV19; CDR3: AAGHPNTEAF
D: -; size: -; J: TRBJ1-5; V: TRBV12-3/TRBV12-4; CDR3: ASTGGYSNQPQH
D: TRBD1; size: many; J: TRBJ1-2; V: TRBV11-2; CDR3: ASSLDQRGRVSGYT
D: TRBD2; size: -; J: TRBJ2-1; V: TRBV9; CDR3: ASSETSGGLSEQF
D: -; size: -; J: TRBJ2-1; V: TRBV29-1; CDR3: SVEYRGGDPVWSDNEQF
D: -; size: -; J: TRBJ2-3; V: TRBV19; CDR3: ASRGSTDTQY
D: -; size: -; J: TRBJ1-2; V: TRBV6-1; CDR3: ASRRTVDGYT
D: -; size: -; J: TRBJ2-7; V: TRBV11-2; CDR3: ASRTRVPEQY
D: -; size: -; J: TRBJ1-1; V: TRBV10-2; CDR3: ASSEFNTEAF
D: -; size: -; J: TRBJ1-2; V: TRBV7-2; CDR3: ASSLSGSNYGYT
D: -; size: -; J: TRBJ2-7; V: TRBV2; CDR3: ASREEDSTYEQY
D: TRBD1; size: -; J: TRBJ1-4; V: TRBV4-3; CDR3: ASSSRTGRGGKLF
D: -; size: -; J: TRBJ1-1; V: TRBV5-1; CDR3: ASSLSGETEAF
D: -; size: many; J: TRBJ1-2; V: TRBV6-1; CDR3: ASSPKDGIYGYT
D: -; size: -; J: TRBJ1-6; V: TRBV2; CDR3: ASVGGRESPLH
D: TRBD1; size: -; J: TRBJ1-1; V: TRBV20-1; CDR3: SARILGWDRGTEAF
D: -; size: many; J: TRBJ1-4; V: TRBV9; CDR3: ASSVGGGGPNEKLF
D: -; size: many; J: TRBJ1-2; V: TRBV7-9; CDR3: ASLRSQGFGYT
D: -; size: once; J: TRBJ1-1; V: TRBV27; CDR3: ASSLATTNTEAF